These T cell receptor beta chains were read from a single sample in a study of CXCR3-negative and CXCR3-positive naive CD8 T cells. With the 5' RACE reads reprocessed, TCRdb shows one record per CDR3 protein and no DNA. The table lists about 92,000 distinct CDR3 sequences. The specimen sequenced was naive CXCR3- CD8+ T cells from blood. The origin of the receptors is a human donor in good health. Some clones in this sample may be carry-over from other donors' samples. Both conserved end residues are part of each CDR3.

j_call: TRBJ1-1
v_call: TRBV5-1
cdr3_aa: CASSSDRGYTEAFF

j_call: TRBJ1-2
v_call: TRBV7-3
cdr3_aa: CASSLDGGGYTF

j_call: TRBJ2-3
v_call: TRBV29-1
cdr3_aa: CSVTSRELADTQYF

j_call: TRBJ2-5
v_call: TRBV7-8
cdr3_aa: CASSPAGGETQYF

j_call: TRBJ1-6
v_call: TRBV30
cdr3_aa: CAWTSGTGLSPLHF

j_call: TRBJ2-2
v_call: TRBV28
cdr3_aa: CASSLLGQGSNTGELFF

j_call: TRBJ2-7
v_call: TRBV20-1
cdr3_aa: CSALPDGGRYEQYF

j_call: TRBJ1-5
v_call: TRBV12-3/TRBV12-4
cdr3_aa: CASSLSLGTNSNQPQHF

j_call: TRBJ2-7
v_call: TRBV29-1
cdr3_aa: CSVRTGSSYEQYF

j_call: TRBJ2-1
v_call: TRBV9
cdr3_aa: CASSDSGVSGDEQFF

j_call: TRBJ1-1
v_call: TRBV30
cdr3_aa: CAWSGSYGRIAEAFF

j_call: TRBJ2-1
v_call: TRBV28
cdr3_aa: CASSTSGAYNEQFF

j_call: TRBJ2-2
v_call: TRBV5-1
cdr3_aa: CASSSGANTGELFF

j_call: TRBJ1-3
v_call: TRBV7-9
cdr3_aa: CASSSTDTTTFSGNTIYF

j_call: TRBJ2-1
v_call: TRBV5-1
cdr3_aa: CASSPAGLIHEQFF

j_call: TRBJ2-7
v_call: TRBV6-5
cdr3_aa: CASSPESPPYEQYF

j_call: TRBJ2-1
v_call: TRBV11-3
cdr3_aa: CASSLFKSSYNEQFF

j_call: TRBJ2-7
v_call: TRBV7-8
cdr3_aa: CASSASGHEQYF

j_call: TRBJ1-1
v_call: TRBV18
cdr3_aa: CASSLSGSTNTEAFF

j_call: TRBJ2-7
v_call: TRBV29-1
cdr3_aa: CSVDISYEQYF

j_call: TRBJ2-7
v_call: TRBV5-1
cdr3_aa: CASSLESLSYEQYF

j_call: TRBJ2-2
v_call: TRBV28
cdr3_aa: CASRHVESSGELFF

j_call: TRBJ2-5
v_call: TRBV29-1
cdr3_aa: CSGGPPLGDRGRWQETQYF

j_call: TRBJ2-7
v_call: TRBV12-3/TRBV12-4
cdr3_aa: CASSWEVSYEQYF

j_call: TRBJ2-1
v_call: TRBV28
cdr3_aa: CASRSSGTGLDNEQFF

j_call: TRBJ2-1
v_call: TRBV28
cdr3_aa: CASSFVKREYNEQFF

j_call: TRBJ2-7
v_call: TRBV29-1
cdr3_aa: CSVSGTALEQYF

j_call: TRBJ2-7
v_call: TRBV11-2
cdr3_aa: CASSPSGVTYEQYF

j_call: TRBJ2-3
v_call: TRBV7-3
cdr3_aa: CASSQTRMADTQYF

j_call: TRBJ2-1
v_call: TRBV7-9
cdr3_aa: CASSLGHNEQFF

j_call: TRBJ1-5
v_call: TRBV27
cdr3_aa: CASSLSAGMSNQPQHF

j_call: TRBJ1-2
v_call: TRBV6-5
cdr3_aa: CASIDGGGGPGVYGYTF

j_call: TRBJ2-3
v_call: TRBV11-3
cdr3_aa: CASSLAVGNTQYF

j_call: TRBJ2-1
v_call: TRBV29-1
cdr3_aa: CSVGNERGLNEQFF

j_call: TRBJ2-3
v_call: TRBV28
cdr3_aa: CASSASNTDTQYF

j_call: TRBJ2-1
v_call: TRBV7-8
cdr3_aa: CASSLTGTSRRLDNEQFF

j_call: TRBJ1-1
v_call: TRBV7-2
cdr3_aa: CASSLFGDITEAFF

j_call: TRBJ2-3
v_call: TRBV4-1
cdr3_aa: CASSQGSRGDTQYF

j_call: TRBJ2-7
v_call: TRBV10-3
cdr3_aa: CAISESRSSYEQYF

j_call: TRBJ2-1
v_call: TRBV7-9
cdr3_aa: CASSWVFGTSASYNEQFF

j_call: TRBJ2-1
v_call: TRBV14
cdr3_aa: CASSQHGRTGGFDEQFF